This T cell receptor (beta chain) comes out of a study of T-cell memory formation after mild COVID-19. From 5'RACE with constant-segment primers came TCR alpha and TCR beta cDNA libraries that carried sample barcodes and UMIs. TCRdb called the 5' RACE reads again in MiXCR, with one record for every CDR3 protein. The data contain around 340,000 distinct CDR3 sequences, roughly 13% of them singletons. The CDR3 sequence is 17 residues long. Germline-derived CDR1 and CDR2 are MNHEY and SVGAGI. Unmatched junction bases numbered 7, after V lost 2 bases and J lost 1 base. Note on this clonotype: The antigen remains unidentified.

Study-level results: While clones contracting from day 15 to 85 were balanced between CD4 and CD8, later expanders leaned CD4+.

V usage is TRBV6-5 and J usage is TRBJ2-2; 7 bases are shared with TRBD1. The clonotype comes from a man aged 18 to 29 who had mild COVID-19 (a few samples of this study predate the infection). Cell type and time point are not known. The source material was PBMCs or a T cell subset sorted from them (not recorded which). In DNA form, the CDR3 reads TGTGCCAGCAGTTACCCCCCGACAGGGTGGAACACCGGGGAGCTGTTTTTT. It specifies CASSYPPTGWNTGELFF.